A single sample is the source of the 4 T cell receptor delta chains below, sequenced in a study of gamma-delta T cells after stem cell transplantation (dated by TCRdb to the mid-2010s). To prepare the library, RT-PCR was applied. Sequencer: Illumina MiSeq. TCRdb reprocessed the public reads with the caller CATT; rows with the same DNA were merged afterwards. Present in this sample are over a thousand delta-chain clones, about 30% of which were seen just once. The ten biggest clones cover roughly two fifths of the sample. Sequencing was done on a sample of gamma-delta T cells. Receptors originate from a human donor. It is not recorded whose cells these are; they may come from a transplant donor.

On this clone itself: A far more abundant clone sits one base away, making this likely a read error. The identical CDR3 is also encoded by other nucleotide sequences in the sample. The rearrangement joins TRDV2 to TRDJ1; no clear D. Germline V CDR1 and CDR2: GEAIGNYY, EKD. CDR3 size: 15 residues. Between the trimmed V and J ends, which lost 3 bases and 0 bases, there was a span of 13 bases. The CDR3 nucleotides read TGTGCCTGTGACGCCGTAAGGGCAGACACCGATAAACTCATCTTT. It is translated as CACDAVRADTDKLIF.

Turning to this clone: The protein recorded in TCRdb matches a much larger clone and deviates from this DNA's translation at residue 8, suggesting a read error; the protein here is obtained by translating the DNA. This rearrangement joins TRDV2 to TRDJ1, with D uncertain. CDR1 and CDR2 (germline): GEAIGNYY, EKD. V was shortened by 3 bases and J by 0 bases, with 13 bases between the two germline ends. The CDR3 is 15 residues long. The CDR3 DNA reads as TGTGCCTGTGACGACCTGACGGGGTACACCGATAAACTCATCTTT. Amino acid sequence: CACDDLTGYTDKLIF.

For this clone: It is unclear where the CDR3 begins or ends on the DNA, so no DNA is shown, and the CDR3 is as TCRdb lists it. In the same sample, other DNA sequences code for this CDR3. The chain's CDR3 is CSVLLCSKEARSSFLLSAYWGLNTDKLIF. The chain links TRAV29/DV5 to TRDJ1; the table gives TRDD3 as D, unverified against the DNA. A total of 29 residues make up the CDR3, ends included. Germline V gives CDR1 NSMFDY, CDR2 ISSIKDK.

By its share, this clone is medium-sized. The gene calls are TRDV2 and TRDJ1; 12 bases fit TRDD3. Losses at the gene ends were 3 bases for V and 1 base for J; bases not matched to a gene: 14. Germline V gene sequence: CDR1 GEAIGNYY, CDR2 EKD. The CDR3 totals 19 residues. The CDR3 DNA follows: TGTGCCTGTGACGCCGTGCTGGGGGATACGCGATTTAGCACCGATAAACTCATCTTT. It encodes CACDAVLGDTRFSTDKLIF.